These 14 T cell receptor beta chains share one sample of origin, sequenced in a study of T cells in narcolepsy. Sequencing was performed with immunoSEQ multiplex PCR; in TCRdb, only in-frame clones are kept and a portion is missing. Altogether some 32,000 clones are present, roughly 80% being singletons, with the ten largest covering roughly 3.5%. The sequenced sample consisted of memory (CD45RA-) CD4+ T cells from blood. These receptors all stem from a human donor in good health.

The J gene is TRBJ2-3, the V gene TRBV10-3; D is undetermined. Germline CDR1 reads ENHRY; CDR2 reads SYGVKD. Trimming cost V 7 bases and J 1 base, with 9 bases left between them. The CDR3 runs to 13 residues. CDR3 coding DNA: TGTGCCATCAAGGCACCTCGCACAGATACGCAGTATTTT. Its protein product is CAIKAPRTDTQYF.

Concerning this clone: The same CDR3 is also encoded by other DNA sequences in this sample. The chain couples TRBV6-1 to TRBJ2-2; D tentatively reads TRBD1 or TRBD2 (7 bases each). From germline, CDR1 is MNHNS and CDR2 SASEGT. V gave up 7 bases and J gave up 5 bases, with 17 bases separating them. The CDR3 length is 15 residues. The CDR3 DNA is TGTGCCAGCACTATAGCAGGGGGGGGTACCGGGGAGCTGTTTTTT. This translates into CASTIAGGGTGELFF.

The chain couples TRBV19 to TRBJ2-3; 10 bases line up with TRBD2. The CDR3 sequence is 17 residues long. The germline gives CDR1 LNHDA, CDR2 SQIVND (reference sequence). With 0 bases clipped from V and 2 bases from J, the junction kept 5 bases outside the gene matches. This CDR3 reads CASSIEGSGRPTDTQYF. CDR3 bases: TGTGCCAGTAGTATAGAGGGTAGCGGGAGGCCCACAGATACGCAGTATTTT.

CDR3 residues: CASSDRTEAFF. In DNA, the CDR3 is TGTGCCAGCAGTGACAGGACGGAAGCTTTCTTT. The chain combines TRBV6-1 with TRBJ1-1; D unresolved. This CDR3 contains 11 residues. Deletions cut 3 bases from V and 8 bases from J, with 7 bases between. CDR1 is MNHNS and CDR2 is SASEGT in the germline V gene.

The CDR3: CASSLQGAIGNTIYF. The CDR3 DNA sequence: TGTGCCAGCAGCTTGCAGGGGGCTATTGGAAACACCATATATTTT. The chain couples TRBV5-8 to TRBJ1-3; TRBD1 agrees at 8 bases. Per the germline V gene, CDR1 is SGHTS and CDR2 is YDEGEE. The CDR3 is 15 residues long. Trimming took 1 base from V and 3 from J; bases not matched to a gene: 3.

The chain carries TRBV30 and TRBJ2-7, with D unclear. The germline V and J ends were trimmed by 5 bases and 4 bases, with 6 bases remaining between them. Per germline, CDR1 GTSNPN and CDR2 SVGIG (reference sequence). The CDR3 runs 10 residues. DNA for the CDR3: TGTGCCTGGGGACGATACGAGCAGTACTTC. Translated, it gives CAWGRYEQYF. Together with reference TRBV30 and TRBJ2-7, the CDR3 gives the full variable domain: SQTIHQWPATLVQPVGSPLSLECTVEGTSNPNLYWYRQAAGRGLQLLFYSVGIGQISSEVPQNLSASRPQDRQFILSSKKLLLSDSGFYLCAWGRYEQYFGPGTRLTVT.

This rearrangement joins TRBV30 to TRBJ2-7, with TRBD1 matching over 10 bases. With 8 bases clipped from V and 3 bases from J, the junction kept 7 bases outside the gene matches. Germline V gives CDR1 GTSNPN, CDR2 SVGIG (reference sequence). There are 13 residues in the CDR3. CDR3 DNA: TGTGCCCGGGCGAGGGACAGGGGCTACGAGCAGTACTTC. As protein: CARARDRGYEQYF. Complete variable domain (other parts from reference TRBV30 and TRBJ2-7): SQTIHQWPATLVQPVGSPLSLECTVEGTSNPNLYWYRQAAGRGLQLLFYSVGIGQISSEVPQNLSASRPQDRQFILSSKKLLLSDSGFYLCARARDRGYEQYFGPGTRLTVT.

This clone was picked up a small number of times. This rearrangement joins TRBV7-9 to TRBJ2-1; perhaps TRBD2 as D (6 bases). The V end was cut by 1 base, the J end by 10 bases, with 11 bases between. Germline CDR1 is SEHNR and CDR2 is FQNEAQ (reference sequence). The CDR3 covers 13 residues. CDR3 bases: TGTGCCAGCAGCTTAGATGTACTAGCCGAGCAGTTCTTC. This translates into CASSLDVLAEQFF.

The CDR3, as DNA: TGTGCCAGCAGCCCTAGTGGTGTCGGCTCTGGAAACACCATATATTTT. It codes for CASSPSGVGSGNTIYF. The chain is built from TRBV7-3 and TRBJ1-3, with unresolved D. The CDR3 length is 16 residues. Between the trimmed V and J ends, which lost 5 bases and 0 bases, there was a span of 14 bases. The germline V gene has CDR1 SGHTA and CDR2 FQGTGA.

V gene TRBV6-6 combines with J gene TRBJ2-1; D possibly uses TRBD1 or TRBD2 (5 bases each). CDR1 MNHNY and CDR2 SVGAGI come from the germline V gene (reference sequence). This CDR3 has 13 residues. Trimming took off 2 bases at V and 7 bases at J, with 9 bases between the two ends. CDR3 nucleotide sequence: TGTGCCAGCAGTTACCGGGGACCAAATGAGCAGTTCTTC. Translated, it gives CASSYRGPNEQFF.

The chain combines TRBV6-1 with TRBJ1-2; 8 bases map to TRBD1. The V gene end was trimmed by 5 bases and the J gene end by 7 bases; junction bases not matched to a gene: 12. Germline lookup yields CDR1 MNHNS and CDR2 SASEGT. The CDR3 has 15 amino acids. The CDR3 region has the DNA TGTGCCAGCAGTAACCCGGGACAGGCCCGTGGTGGCTACACCTTC. Amino acid sequence: CASSNPGQARGGYTF.

This sequence joins TRBV19 and TRBJ2-3; D unresolved. V dropped 3 bases and J dropped 2 bases, with 9 bases sitting between them. The CDR3 runs to 14 residues. Germline CDR1 LNHDA, CDR2 SQIVND (reference sequence). The CDR3 region is CASSINTYTDTQYF. Here the CDR3 DNA reads TGTGCCAGTAGTATTAACACTTACACAGATACGCAGTATTTT.

V usage is TRBV9 and J usage is TRBJ1-2, with a possible D match to TRBD1 (5 bases). Germline lookup yields CDR1 SGDLS and CDR2 YYNGEE. Trimming stripped 4 bases from V and 2 bases from J, with 21 bases between. The CDR3 extends over 17 amino acids. The DNA of the CDR3 is TGTGCCAGCAGCCCCCGGGGACTTCCCAGCCGCAACTATGGCTACACCTTC. Translation gives CASSPRGLPSRNYGYTF.

This clone was seen a few times. The V call is TRBV7-2, the J call TRBJ1-5, with 10 bases aligning to TRBD1. The V gene's germline CDR1 is SGHTA and CDR2 FQGNSA. V lost 4 bases and J lost 7; bases outside the gene matches: 4. The CDR3 runs to 14 residues. Here the CDR3 reads CASSSRTGGQPQHF. The DNA for the CDR3 is TGTGCCAGCAGCTCAAGGACAGGGGGACAGCCCCAGCATTTT.